This record concerns one TCR beta chain sequence. Its antigen is currently unknown. Germline V gene data show CDR1 as ENHRY and CDR2 as SYGVKD. Trimming removed 3 bases at V and 0 bases at J, with 11 bases between. This CDR3 is 15 amino acids long. The entry originates in a study of graft-versus-host responses after intestinal transplantation. Measured with immunoSEQ multiplex PCR; TCRdb has only the in-frame clones, and not every one. The repertoire includes about 38,000 clones, roughly 87% of them detected once, and 3.5% sits in the top ten. Study observations and caveats: Recipient marrow showed GvH clones, some seen first in ileum or blood.

The specimen was PBMCs, collected about 1,000 days after transplant. The V gene is TRBV10-3, the J gene TRBJ1-2, with a weak D call TRBD1 (5 bases). The receptor's source is a human patient who received an intestinal transplant, so some T cells may come from the graft donor. CDR3 region: CAISESGGSNYGYTF. DNA for the CDR3: TGTGCCATCAGTGAATCTGGGGGGTCTAACTATGGCTACACCTTC.